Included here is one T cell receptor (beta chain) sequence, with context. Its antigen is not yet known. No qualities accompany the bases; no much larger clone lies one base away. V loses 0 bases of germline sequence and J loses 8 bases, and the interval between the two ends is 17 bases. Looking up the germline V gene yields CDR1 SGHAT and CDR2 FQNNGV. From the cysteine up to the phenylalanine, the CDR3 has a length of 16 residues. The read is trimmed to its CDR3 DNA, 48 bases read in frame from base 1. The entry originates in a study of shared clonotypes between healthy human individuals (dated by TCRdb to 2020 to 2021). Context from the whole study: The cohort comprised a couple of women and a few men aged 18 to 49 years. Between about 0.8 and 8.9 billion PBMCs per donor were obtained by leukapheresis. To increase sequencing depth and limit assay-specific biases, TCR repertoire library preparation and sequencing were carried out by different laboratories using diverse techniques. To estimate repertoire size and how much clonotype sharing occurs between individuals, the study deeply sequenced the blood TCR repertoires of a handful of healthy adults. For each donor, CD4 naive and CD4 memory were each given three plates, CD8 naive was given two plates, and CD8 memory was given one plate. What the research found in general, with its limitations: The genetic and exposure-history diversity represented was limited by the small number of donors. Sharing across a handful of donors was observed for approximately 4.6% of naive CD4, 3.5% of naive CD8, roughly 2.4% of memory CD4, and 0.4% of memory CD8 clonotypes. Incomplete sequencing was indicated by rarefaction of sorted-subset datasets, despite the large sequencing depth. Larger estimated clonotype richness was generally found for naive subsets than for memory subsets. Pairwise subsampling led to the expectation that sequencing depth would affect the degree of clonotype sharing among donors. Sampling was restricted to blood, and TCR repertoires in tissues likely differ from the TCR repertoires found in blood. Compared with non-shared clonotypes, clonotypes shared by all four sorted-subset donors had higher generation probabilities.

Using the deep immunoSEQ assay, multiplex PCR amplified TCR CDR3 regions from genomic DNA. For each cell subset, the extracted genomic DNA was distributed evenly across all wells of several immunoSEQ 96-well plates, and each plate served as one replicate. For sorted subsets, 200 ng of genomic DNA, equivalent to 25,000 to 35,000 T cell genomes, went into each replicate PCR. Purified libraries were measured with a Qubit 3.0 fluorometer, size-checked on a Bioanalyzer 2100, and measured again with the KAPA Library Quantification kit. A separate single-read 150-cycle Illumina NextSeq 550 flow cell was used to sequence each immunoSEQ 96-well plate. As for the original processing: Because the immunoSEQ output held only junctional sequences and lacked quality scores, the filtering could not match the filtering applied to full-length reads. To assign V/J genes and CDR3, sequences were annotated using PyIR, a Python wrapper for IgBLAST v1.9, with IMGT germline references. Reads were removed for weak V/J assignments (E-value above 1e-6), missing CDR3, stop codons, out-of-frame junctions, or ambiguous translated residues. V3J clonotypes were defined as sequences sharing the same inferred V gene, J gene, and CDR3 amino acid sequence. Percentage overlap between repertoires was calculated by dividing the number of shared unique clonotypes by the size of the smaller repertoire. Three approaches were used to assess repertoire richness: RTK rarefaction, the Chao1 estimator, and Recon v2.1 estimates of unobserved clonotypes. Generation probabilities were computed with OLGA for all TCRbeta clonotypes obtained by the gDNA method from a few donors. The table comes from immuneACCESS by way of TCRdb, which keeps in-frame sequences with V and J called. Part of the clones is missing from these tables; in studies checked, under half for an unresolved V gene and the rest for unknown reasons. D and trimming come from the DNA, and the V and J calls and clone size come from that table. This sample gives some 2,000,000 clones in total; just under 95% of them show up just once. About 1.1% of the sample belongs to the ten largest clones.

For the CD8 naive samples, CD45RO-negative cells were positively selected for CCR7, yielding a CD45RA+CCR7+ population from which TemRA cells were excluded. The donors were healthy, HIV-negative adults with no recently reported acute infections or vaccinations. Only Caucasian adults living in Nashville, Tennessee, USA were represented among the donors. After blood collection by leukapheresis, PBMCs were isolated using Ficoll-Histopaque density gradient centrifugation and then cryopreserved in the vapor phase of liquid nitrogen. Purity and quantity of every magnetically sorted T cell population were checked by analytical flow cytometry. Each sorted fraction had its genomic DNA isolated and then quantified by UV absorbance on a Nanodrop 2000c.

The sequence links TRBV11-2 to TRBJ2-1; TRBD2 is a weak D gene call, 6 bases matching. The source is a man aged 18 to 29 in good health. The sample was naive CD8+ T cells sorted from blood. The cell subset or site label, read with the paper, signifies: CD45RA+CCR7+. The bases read TGTGCCAGCAGCTTAGATCTGGAACTAGCTATGCATGAGCAGTTCTTC. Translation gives CASSLDLELAMHEQFF.